This TCR beta chain was recovered during a study of OX40 agonist ivuxolimab in advanced cancers. Study-level background: Clinicians treated patients with ivuxolimab, an agonistic anti-OX40 (CD134) antibody. Study results and caveats: Mean expanded clone counts were higher in CD8+ than CD4+ T cells. The study observed clonal expansion of CD4+ and CD8+ blood T cells by week 6 at 0.1 to 3.0 mg/kg. Some of the nonresponding patients also showed low levels of normalized T-cell clonal expansion.

With respect to this clone: Its antigen is unknown.

Clones were read by immunoSEQ multiplex PCR, and TCRdb kept only the in-frame ones, dropping some. The sample has under 95,000 clones, over 90% seen once; the top ten hold less than 7%. Per germline, CDR1 SEHNR and CDR2 FQNEAQ (reference sequence). The CDR3 runs 14 residues. V lost 5 bases to trimming and J lost 2 bases; unmatched junction nucleotides: 4. The rearrangement uses TRBV7-9 and TRBJ2-7; 9 nucleotides align to TRBD1. This TCR was sampled from an adult with an advanced solid tumor such as melanoma, head and neck, liver or kidney cancer. Sequencing used CD4+ or CD8+ T cells sorted from blood, obtained in a trial of the OX40 agonist ivuxolimab. Here the CDR3 DNA reads TGTGCCAGCAGCGGCCGGGACAGGGCCTACGAGCAGTACTTC. This codes for CASSGRDRAYEQYF.